These T cell receptor beta chains were read from a single sample in a study of blood T cell repertoires in COVID-19. Here immunoSEQ multiplex PCR was the method, and the copy in TCRdb shows in-frame clones only, minus some. Of 25,000 to 30,000 clones in the sample, 65% to 85% were seen once. Sequenced sample: peripheral blood. Source of these receptors: an older woman with acute or convalescent COVID-19. The CDR3 runs from the conserved cysteine through the conserved F or W. The order of the fields is V gene, J gene, CDR3 protein.

TRBV19,TRBJ2-1,CASTPSGSYNEQFF
TRBV18,TRBJ1-1,CASSPLDSSSTEAFF
TRBV2,TRBJ1-1,CASSRMFEGEAFF
TRBV7-8,TRBJ2-6,CASSFRQIVSGANVLTF
TRBV7-2,TRBJ2-1,CASSFAGDNEQFF
TRBV18,TRBJ1-2,CASSPNLGDGYTF
TRBV29-1,TRBJ2-7,CSVVRDIGVYEQYF
TRBV6-4,TRBJ2-5,CASSDMREEKPQETQYF
TRBV12-3/TRBV12-4,TRBJ2-2,CASRQGDTGELFF
TRBV5-1,TRBJ1-1,CASSLVQSNTEAFF
TRBV2,TRBJ1-1,CASFGHMNTEAFF
TRBV6-5,TRBJ2-2,CASRGQSTGELFF
TRBV18,TRBJ1-1,CASSAGQIDGAFF
TRBV29-1,TRBJ2-7,CSVYSGRDYEQYF
TRBV6-4,TRBJ2-1,CASSADGGVRGEQFF
TRBV4-1,TRBJ2-3,CASSQALSGGSTDTQYF
TRBV29-1,TRBJ2-1,CSVDQGGPANEQFF
TRBV3-1/TRBV3-2,TRBJ1-1,CASSLGQVEMAFF
TRBV29-1,TRBJ1-3,CSVDVTGAGVSGNTIYF
TRBV10-3,TRBJ1-1,CAISETDRKAPAYKAFF
TRBV7-8,TRBJ2-7,CASSLVGQAYEQYF
TRBV18,TRBJ1-1,CASSPWAPGGNTEAFF
TRBV25-1,TRBJ1-2,CASSDHRALAGYTF
TRBV2,TRBJ2-1,CASSGQGAPNEQFF
TRBV5-4,TRBJ1-2,CASSPRAGNNYGYTF
TRBV6-1,TRBJ1-4,CASSEIGQDEKLFF
TRBV15,TRBJ1-3,CATNVLQGTSGNTIYF
TRBV5-4,TRBJ2-7,CASSLDVSDSYEQYF
TRBV1,TRBJ1-1,CTSSQRDRGNATFF
TRBV3-1/TRBV3-2,TRBJ2-1,CASSHQGYSYNEQFF
TRBV6-5,TRBJ1-6,CASGGTGFDSPLHF
TRBV4-2,TRBJ2-7,CASSQAAGVSYEQYF
TRBV5-5,TRBJ1-2,CASSSMDRNYGYTF
TRBV27,TRBJ1-1,CASSWSGVLNTEAFF
TRBV6-1,TRBJ1-1,CASSEVGLSMNTEAFF
TRBV9,TRBJ2-1,CASSVDGGALNEQFF
TRBV6-2/TRBV6-3,TRBJ1-6,CASSYSVSPLHF
TRBV2,TRBJ1-2,CASRGQGPFYGYTF
TRBV10-3,TRBJ2-7,CAISETSYEQYF
TRBV5-1,TRBJ2-7,CASSLGGESYEQYF
TRBV11-2,TRBJ1-2,CASSSRDSPYGYTF
TRBV30,TRBJ1-1,CAWSGLQGTEAFF
TRBV5-6,TRBJ2-5,CASRTGQGGWETQYF